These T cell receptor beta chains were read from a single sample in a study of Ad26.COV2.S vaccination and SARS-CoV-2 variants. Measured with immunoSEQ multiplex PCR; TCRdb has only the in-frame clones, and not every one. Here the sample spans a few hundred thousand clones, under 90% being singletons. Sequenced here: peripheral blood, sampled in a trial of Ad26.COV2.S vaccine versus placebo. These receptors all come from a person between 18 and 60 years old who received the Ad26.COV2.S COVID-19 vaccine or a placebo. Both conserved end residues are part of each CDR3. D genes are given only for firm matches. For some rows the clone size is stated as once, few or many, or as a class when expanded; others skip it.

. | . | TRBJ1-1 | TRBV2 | TGTGCCAGCAGGGGACGCCAGGGTGCTCGAAACACTGAAGCTTTCTTT | CASRGRQGARNTEAFF
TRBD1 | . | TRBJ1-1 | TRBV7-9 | TGTGCCAGCAGCCTCCCGGGACAGGGTGGGCCTGAAGCTTTCTTT | CASSLPGQGGPEAFF
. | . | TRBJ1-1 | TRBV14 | TGTGCCAGCAGCCAAGATCTGCTACGGGCCAGTCCCTTTGAAGCTTTCTTT | CASSQDLLRASPFEAFF
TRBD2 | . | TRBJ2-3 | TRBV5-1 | TGCGCCAGCAGCTCGAGACTAGCGGGGGGAACAGATACGCAGTATTTT | CASSSRLAGGTDTQYF
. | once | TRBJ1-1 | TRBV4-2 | TGTGCCAGCAGCCAAGATCCAGGGCAGTTAGACACTGAAGCTTTCTTT | CASSQDPGQLDTEAFF
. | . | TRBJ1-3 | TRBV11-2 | TGTGCCAGCAGCTTTGACCGGGGCTCGAAAGGAAACACCATATATTTT | CASSFDRGSKGNTIYF
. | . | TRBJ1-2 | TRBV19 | TGTGCCAGTAGTATAGGAGTTGGGAATGGCTACACCTTC | CASSIGVGNGYTF
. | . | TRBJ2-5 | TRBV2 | TGTGCCAGCAGTAGTGACCAAGAGACCCAGTACTTC | CASSSDQETQYF
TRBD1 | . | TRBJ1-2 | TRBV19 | TGTGCCAGTAGTATCCCGACAGGGCGATTCTATGGCTACACCTTC | CASSIPTGRFYGYTF
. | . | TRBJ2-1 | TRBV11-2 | TGTGCCAGCAGCTCAACAGGGGGGGGTAGCTCCTACAATGAGCAGTTCTTC | CASSSTGGGSSYNEQFF
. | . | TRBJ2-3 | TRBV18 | TGTGCCAGCTCACCCTCGTTTAGTGTGACAGATACGCAGTATTTT | CASSPSFSVTDTQYF
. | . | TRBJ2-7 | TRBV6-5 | TGTGCCAGCAGTTACTCGGGGGCTGCCGAGCAGTACTTC | CASSYSGAAEQYF
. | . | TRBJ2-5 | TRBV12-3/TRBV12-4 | TGTGCCAGCAGTTTAGCGCGTCGAGAGACCCAGTACTTC | CASSLARRETQYF
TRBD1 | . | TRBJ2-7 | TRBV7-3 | TGTGCCAGCAGCTTTCAAGCTGGGACAGCCTACGAGCAGTACTTC | CASSFQAGTAYEQYF
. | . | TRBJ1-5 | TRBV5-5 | TGTGCCAGCAGCTTGGCAGGGACCCGCAATCAGCCCCAGCATTTT | CASSLAGTRNQPQHF
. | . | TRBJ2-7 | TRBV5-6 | TGTGCCAGCAGCTTGGAAGCAGCGTCTCACGAGCAGTACTTC | CASSLEAASHEQYF
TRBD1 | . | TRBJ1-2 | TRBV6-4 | TGTGCCAGCAGTCGGGGACAGAGCTATGGCTACACCTTC | CASSRGQSYGYTF
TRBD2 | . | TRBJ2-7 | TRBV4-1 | TGCGCCAGCAGCCCCCTAGCGGGAGTGGTCAACGAGCAGTACTTC | CASSPLAGVVNEQYF
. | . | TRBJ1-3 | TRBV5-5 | TGTGCCAGCAGCCCCTTGGGGCAGGGAGGAAACACCATATATTTT | CASSPLGQGGNTIYF
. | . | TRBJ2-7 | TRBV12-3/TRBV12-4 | TGTGCCAGCACTAGCGACTCCTACGAGCAGTACTTC | CASTSDSYEQYF
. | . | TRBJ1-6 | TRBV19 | TGTGCCAGTAGTATCCTAATTAGCTCCTATAATTCACCCCTCCACTTT | CASSILISSYNSPLHF
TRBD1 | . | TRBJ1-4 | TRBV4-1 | TGCGCCACCGCACCCATGGGGACAGGGGACCCAACTAATGAAAAACTGTTTTTT | CATAPMGTGDPTNEKLFF
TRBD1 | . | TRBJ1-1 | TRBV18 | TGTGCCAGCTCAGGGCGAATGACAGGGGGCTCTGAAGCTTTCTTT | CASSGRMTGGSEAFF
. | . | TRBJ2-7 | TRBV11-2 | TGTGCCAGCAGCTTAAGAGGAGAAAATCTAATCCACGAGCAGTACTTC | CASSLRGENLIHEQYF
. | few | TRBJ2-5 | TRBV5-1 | TGCGCCAGCAGCTTCAGAGGGAAAGAGACCCAGTACTTC | CASSFRGKETQYF
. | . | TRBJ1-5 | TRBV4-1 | TGCGCCAGCAGCCGACGGGCAGGGGCTGGGGGCAATCAGCCCCAGCATTTT | CASSRRAGAGGNQPQHF
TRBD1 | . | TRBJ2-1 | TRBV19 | TGTGCCAGTAGTATACGCCCCAGAGGGGGCGGGTACAATGAGCAGTTCTTC | CASSIRPRGGGYNEQFF
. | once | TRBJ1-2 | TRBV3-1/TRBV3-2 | TGTGCCAGCAGCAGGAGGACGGAGTTAGCTAACTATGGCTACACCTTC | CASSRRTELANYGYTF
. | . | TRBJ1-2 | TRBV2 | TGTGCCGACTCGCCAGGGACTCCGAGGGGTGGCTACACCTTC | CADSPGTPRGGYTF
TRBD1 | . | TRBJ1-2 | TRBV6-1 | TGTGCCAGCAGTGAAGGCCAGGGGGGCTATGGCTACACCTTC | CASSEGQGGYGYTF
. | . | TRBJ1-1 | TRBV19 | TGTGCCAGTAGTATTAAAGGGGAGGGGAGAATGAACACTGAAGCTTTCTTT | CASSIKGEGRMNTEAFF
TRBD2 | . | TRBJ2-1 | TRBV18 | TGTGCCAGCTCACCAGGACTAGCGGTTCCCTACAATGAGCAGTTCTTC | CASSPGLAVPYNEQFF
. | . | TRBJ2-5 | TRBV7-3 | TGTGCCAGCAGCTTATACAGCCGCGAGACCCAGTACTTC | CASSLYSRETQYF
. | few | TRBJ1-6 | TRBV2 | TGTGCCAGCAGCGAAACCACTCTCAGGGATGGAGCGTCCTATAATTCACCCCTCCACTTT | CASSETTLRDGASYNSPLHF
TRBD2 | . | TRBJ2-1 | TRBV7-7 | TGTGCCAGCAGCCCGCTTAGCGGGAGGGCCTTCCATGAGCAGTTCTTC | CASSPLSGRAFHEQFF
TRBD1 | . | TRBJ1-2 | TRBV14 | TGTGCCAGCACCCGGGGGACAGGACTCGACTATGGCTACACCTTC | CASTRGTGLDYGYTF
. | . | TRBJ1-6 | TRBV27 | TGTGCCAGCAGTCCTCTGGGACCCGGATCACCCCTCCACTTT | CASSPLGPGSPLHF
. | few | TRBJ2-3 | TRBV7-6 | TGTGCCAGCAGTCAGGGTAGTCTTGACACAGATACGCAGTATTTT | CASSQGSLDTDTQYF
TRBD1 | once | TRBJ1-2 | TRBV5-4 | TGTGCCAGCAGCTTGGGAGGGACAGGGGGGAACTATGGCTACACCTTC | CASSLGGTGGNYGYTF
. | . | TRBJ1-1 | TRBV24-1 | TGTGCCACCAGTGATTTGCATCGGCGCACTGAAGCTTTCTTT | CATSDLHRRTEAFF
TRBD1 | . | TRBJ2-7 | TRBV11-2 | TGTGCCAGCAGCCTCCTTAGGACAGGGTCCTACGAGCAGTACTTC | CASSLLRTGSYEQYF
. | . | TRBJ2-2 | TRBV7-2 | TGTGCCAGCAGCTCCGCTCAGGGAAGCACCGGGGAGCTGTTTTTT | CASSSAQGSTGELFF
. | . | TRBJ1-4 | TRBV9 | TGTGCCAGCAGCGACCCTTTTGGAGAAAAACTGTTTTTT | CASSDPFGEKLFF
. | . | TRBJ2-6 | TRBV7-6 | TGTGCCAGCAGCTTAGTCCAGGCCGTCTCTGGGGCCAACGTCCTGACTTTC | CASSLVQAVSGANVLTF
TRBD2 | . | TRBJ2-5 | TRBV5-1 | TGCGCCAGCAGCTCTAATAGCGGGAGGGCCCGAGGGAAGACCCAGTACTTC | CASSSNSGRARGKTQYF
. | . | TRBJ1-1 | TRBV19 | TGTGCCAGTAGTGTAGGTGATAGGCGGAGAGCTTTCTTT | CASSVGDRRRAFF
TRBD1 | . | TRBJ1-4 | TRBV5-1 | TGCGCCAGCAGCTTGGGGGACAGGGACGAAGAAAAACTGTTTTTT | CASSLGDRDEEKLFF
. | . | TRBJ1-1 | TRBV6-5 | TGTGCCAGCAGTTACGGACCGGGCCTTGAAGCTTTCTTT | CASSYGPGLEAFF
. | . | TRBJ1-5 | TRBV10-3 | TGTGCCACCAAGGGAGCGCAGGAGGATCAGCCCCAGCATTTT | CATKGAQEDQPQHF